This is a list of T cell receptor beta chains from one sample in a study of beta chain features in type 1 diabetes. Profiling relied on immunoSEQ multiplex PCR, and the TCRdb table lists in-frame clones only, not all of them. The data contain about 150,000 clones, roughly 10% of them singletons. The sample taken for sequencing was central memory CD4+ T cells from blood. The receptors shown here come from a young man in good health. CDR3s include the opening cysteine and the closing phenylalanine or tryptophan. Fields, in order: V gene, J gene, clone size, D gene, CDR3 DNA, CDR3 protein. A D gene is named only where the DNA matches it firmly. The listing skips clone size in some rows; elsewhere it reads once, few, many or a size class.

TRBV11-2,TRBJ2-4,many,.,TGTGCCAGCAGCCCCTTAAGGGGGGCGCGGGTCATTCAGTACTTC,CASSPLRGARVIQYF
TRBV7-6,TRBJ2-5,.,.,TGTGCCAGCAGCACCCAAGCGGACAGACAAGAGACCCAGTACTTC,CASSTQADRQETQYF
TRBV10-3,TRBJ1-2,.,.,TGTGCCATCAGACCCCAGGAAAACTATGGCTACACCTTC,CAIRPQENYGYTF
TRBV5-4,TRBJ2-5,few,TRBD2,TGTGCCAGCAGTGTGTCTAGCGGCCCCAGGACCCAGTACTTC,CASSVSSGPRTQYF
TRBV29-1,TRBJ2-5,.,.,TGCAGCGCTAGACAAGAGACCCAGTACTTC,CSARQETQYF
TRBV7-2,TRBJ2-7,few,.,TGTGCCAGCAGCGCAAGGGTGACATTTCCCTCCTACGAGCAGTACTTC,CASSARVTFPSYEQYF
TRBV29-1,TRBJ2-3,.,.,TGCAGCATTCCAAGGGGGGTTAGTACAGATACGCAGTATTTT,CSIPRGVSTDTQYF
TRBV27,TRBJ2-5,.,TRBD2,TGTGCCAGCGGACTAGCGGGAGCTCGAGGAGAGACCCAGTACTTC,CASGLAGARGETQYF
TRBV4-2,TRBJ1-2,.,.,TGTGCCAGCAGCCCAGGGGCCCTGGGCTATGGCTACACCTTC,CASSPGALGYGYTF
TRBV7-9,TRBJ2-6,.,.,TGTGCCAGTTGGGCAGGGAAGACCTCTGGGGCCAACGTCCTGACTTTC,CASWAGKTSGANVLTF
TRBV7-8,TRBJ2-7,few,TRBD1,TGTGCCAGCAGCCCCCAAAGGGACAGGGTCTACGAGCAGTACTTC,CASSPQRDRVYEQYF
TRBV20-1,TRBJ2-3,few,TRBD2,TGCAGTGCCCTACGGGAGGGTAGTTATTTT,CSALREGSYF
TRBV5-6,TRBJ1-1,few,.,TGTGCCAGCAGCTTGATCGGGGGCACTGAAGCTTTCTTT,CASSLIGGTEAFF
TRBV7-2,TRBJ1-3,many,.,TGTGCCAGCAGCCCGACCATCGGAAACACCATATATTTT,CASSPTIGNTIYF
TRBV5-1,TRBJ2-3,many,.,TGCGCCAGCAGCTTGGGACAGGCCTCTACAGATACGCAGTATTTT,CASSLGQASTDTQYF
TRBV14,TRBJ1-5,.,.,TGTGCCAGCAGCCAAGGAGGGAGGCAGCCCCAGCATTTT,CASSQGGRQPQHF
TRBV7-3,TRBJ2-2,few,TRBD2,TGTGCCAGCAGCCCCCACGGGGGGACCGGGGAGCTGTTTTTT,CASSPHGGTGELFF